This T cell receptor (beta chain) was sequenced in a study of blood T cell repertoires in COVID-19. About the research overall: Material from acute and convalescent COVID-19 was sourced from the United States, Italy and Spain.

Deletions cut 5 bases from V and 7 bases from J, with 18 bases between. In germline, CDR1 is SGHTA, CDR2 FQGNSA. The CDR3 sequence is 15 residues long. Authors' data handling: The assay estimated nucleated cells by amplifying reference gene primers. Method: immunoSEQ multiplex PCR; TCRdb's copy keeps in-frame clones and lacks some. V and J calls and clone size come straight from that table; D and trimming were deduced from the DNA. Counted here are 110,000 to 150,000 clones, 65% to 85% occurring once; the ten biggest clones make up about 5%. Sequenced input: peripheral blood. The receptor was isolated from a woman in her fifties or sixties with acute or convalescent COVID-19. The V call is TRBV7-2, the J call TRBJ2-1; possibly TRBD2 for D (6 bases). The CDR3 here is CASSPGTWGYNEQFF. The CDR3 nucleotides are TGTGCCAGCAGCCCCGGGACTTGGGGGTATAATGAGCAGTTCTTC.